This entry describes one T cell receptor beta chain. The antigen is unknown. The PCR was carried out with 60 Vbeta primers and 13 Jbeta primers. Assay: immunoSEQ multiplex PCR; the TCRdb copy retains only in-frame clones and omits some. The specimen's table records just under 80,000 clones. This CDR3 has 16 amino acids. The V end was cut by 1 base, the J end by 2 bases, with 14 bases between. From germline, CDR1 is SGHNT and CDR2 YENEEA. This sample was taken from a study of cytomegalovirus exposure and HLA in healthy donors. Study-wide results and caveats: Associated with cytomegalovirus, according to the listing, were about 160 TCR beta chains. TCR beta chains associated with HLA were, in a later analysis, more clonally expanded than equally common others.

Material for sequencing was PBMCs. The V call is TRBV11-3, the J call TRBJ2-5, with a possible D match to TRBD2 (6 bases). The source of this sequence is a man between 18 and 29 years old in good health and CMV-seropositive. For the CDR3, the DNA is TGTGCCAGCAGCTTAGGGGTCTACGGGGGACAAGAGACCCAGTACTTC. Protein: CASSLGVYGGQETQYF.